A selection of T cell receptor beta chains follows, all from one sample in a study of patients and donors after allogeneic stem cell transplantation. Via MiXCR, TCRdb re-called the RT-PCR reads, giving one row per CDR3 protein. The table has 70,000 to 100,000 distinct CDR3 sequences, 4% to 5% seen once. The sample taken for sequencing was blood, either unsorted or a sorted T cell fraction (not recorded which). Source of these receptors: a human donor who was either an allogeneic HSCT recipient or a stem cell or donor lymphocyte infusion donor (not recorded which). It is not recorded whose cells these are; they may come from a transplant donor. CDR3s include the opening cysteine and the closing phenylalanine or tryptophan. The D gene is left open where the match is weak. Clone size is shown for a subset of rows, as once, few, many or a class of expanded clone.

13	TRBD2	TRBJ2-1	TRBV10-3	many	CANGEGMKNEQFF	TGTGCCAATGGGGAGGGTATGAAGAATGAGCAGTTCTTC
15	-	TRBJ2-2	TRBV5-5	few	CASSPGQATTGELFF	TGTGCCAGCAGCCCCGGGCAAGCGACCACCGGGGAGCTGTTTTTT
13	-	TRBJ1-3	TRBV2	few	CASRDNSGNTIYF	TGTGCCAGCCGGGACAACTCTGGAAACACCATATATTTT
13	-	TRBJ1-2	TRBV7-2	-	CASSPAWGGGYTF	TGTGCCAGCAGCCCCGCGTGGGGGGGTGGCTACACCTTC
14	-	TRBJ1-1	TRBV4-2	few	CASSDLQGTSQAFF	TGTGCCAGCAGCGACCTCCAGGGGACCTCACAAGCTTTCTTT
15	-	TRBJ1-2	TRBV28	-	CASRGLGYGDYGYTF	TGTGCCAGCAGAGGGTTAGGGTACGGGGACTATGGCTACACCTTC
15	TRBD1	TRBJ1-1	TRBV11-3	few	CASSRGQGSNTEAFF	TGTGCCAGCAGCAGAGGACAGGGCTCGAACACTGAAGCTTTCTTT
12	-	TRBJ1-2	TRBV19	-	CASSRGHYGYTF	TGTGCCAGTAGTCGAGGCCACTATGGCTACACCTTC
14	-	TRBJ1-2	TRBV6-5	many	CASSYQRSGEGYTF	TGTGCCAGCAGTTACCAGAGGTCGGGTGAGGGCTACACCTTC
15	-	TRBJ2-3	TRBV9	-	CASSPSSLSTDTQYF	TGTGCCAGCAGCCCGAGTAGCCTCTCCACAGATACGCAGTATTTT
14	-	TRBJ1-1	TRBV6-5	many	CASSYSRVNTEAFF	TGTGCCAGCAGTTACAGCAGGGTGAACACTGAAGCTTTCTTT
13	-	TRBJ2-1	TRBV18	many	CASSPTGSQVGFF	TGTGCCAGCTCACCAACCGGGAGTCAGGTCGGCTTCTTC
15	-	TRBJ2-5	TRBV5-5	few	CASSLQEGRWETQYF	TGTGCCAGCAGCTTGCAGGAGGGGCGGTGGGAGACCCAGTACTTC
15	-	TRBJ1-1	TRBV18	many	CASSPAGNMNTEAFF	TGTGCCAGCTCACCAGCAGGAAACATGAACACTGAAGCTTTCTTT
14	-	TRBJ2-7	TRBV28	-	CASSLGGALPEQYF	TGTGCCAGCAGTTTAGGAGGAGCTCTTCCCGAGCAGTACTTC
15	-	TRBJ1-1	TRBV19	many	CASSITGTMNTEAFF	TGTGCCAGTAGTATCACAGGGACTATGAACACTGAAGCTTTCTTT
15	TRBD2	TRBJ2-1	TRBV20-1	many	CSADLAGGNYNEQFF	TGCAGTGCTGATTTAGCGGGGGGAAACTACAATGAGCAGTTCTTC
18	TRBD1	TRBJ1-4	TRBV9	-	CASSPGGTGVATNEKLFF	TGTGCCAGCAGCCCGGGGGGGACAGGCGTTGCAACTAATGAAAAACTGTTTTTT
15	-	TRBJ2-7	TRBV6-1	few	CASSPSEGATHEQYF	TGTGCCAGCAGTCCCTCGGAGGGGGCTACCCACGAGCAGTACTTC
15	-	TRBJ2-7	TRBV5-5	few	CASSLEGRWSYEQYF	TGTGCCAGCAGCTTGGAGGGACGATGGTCCTACGAGCAGTACTTC
18	TRBD1	TRBJ1-3	TRBV27	many	CASSPGQGRGGSGNTIYF	TGTGCCAGCAGTCCGGGACAGGGGCGGGGAGGCTCTGGAAACACCATATATTTT
14	-	TRBJ2-3	TRBV7-2	many	CASSRDSQEDTQYF	TGTGCCAGCAGTCGGGACTCTCAGGAGGATACGCAGTATTTT
14	-	TRBJ1-4	TRBV4-1	many	CASSQRSRGRGLFF	TGCGCCAGCAGCCAAAGGAGTCGGGGACGGGGACTGTTTTTT
12	-	TRBJ1-3	TRBV19	-	CASRSEGHTIYF	TGTGCCAGTAGATCCGAGGGCCACACCATATATTTT
13	-	TRBJ1-5	TRBV10-3	many	CAISEYVDQPQHF	TGTGCCATCAGTGAATATGTAGATCAGCCCCAACATTTT
16	TRBD1	TRBJ2-5	TRBV12-3/TRBV12-4	many	CASSSGGTGGMETQYF	TGTGCCAGCAGCTCAGGCGGGACAGGGGGGATGGAGACCCAGTACTTC
12	-	TRBJ1-1	TRBV2	many	CASSESGREAFF	TGTGCCAGCAGTGAATCGGGCAGAGAAGCTTTCTTT
12	-	TRBJ1-1	TRBV20-1	-	CSPKWGGRNALF	TGCAGTCCCAAGTGGGGGGGAAGAAACGCTCTCTTT
17	-	TRBJ1-3	TRBV4-2	many	CASSQDGTPGAGNTIYF	TGTGCCAGCAGCCAAGACGGGACTCCCGGGGCGGGAAACACCATATATTTT
18	TRBD1	TRBJ2-6	TRBV6-1	few	CASSPGTGGPTGANVLTF	TGTGCCAGCAGTCCTGGGACAGGGGGACCGACTGGGGCCAACGTCCTGACTTTC
13	-	TRBJ2-5	TRBV7-9	-	CASSPSAGSTQYF	TGTGCCAGCAGCCCGAGCGCGGGATCGACCCAGTACTTC
13	-	TRBJ1-2	TRBV7-2	few	CASSPRDQGGYTF	TGTGCCAGCAGCCCACGGGATCAGGGTGGCTACACCTTC
14	TRBD1	TRBJ1-2	TRBV2	many	CASRARGTNYGYTF	TGTGCCAGCAGGGCCAGGGGGACTAACTATGGCTACACCTTC
14	-	TRBJ1-2	TRBV20-1	many	CSARAGLHSYGYTF	TGCAGTGCTAGAGCCGGGCTCCACTCCTATGGCTACACCTTC
11	-	TRBJ2-5	TRBV29-1	many	CSARTQETQYF	TGCAGCGCCCGAACCCAAGAGACCCAGTACTTC
16	TRBD2	TRBJ2-3	TRBV28	many	CASSLIRLGGTDTQYF	TGTGCCAGCAGTTTAATAAGACTGGGGGGGACTGATACGCAGTATTTT
14	-	TRBJ1-2	TRBV5-1	many	CASSLNEGRYGYTF	TGCGCCAGCAGCTTGAACGAGGGGCGTTATGGCTACACCTTC
12	-	TRBJ1-2	TRBV5-6	-	CASSYGHDGYTF	TGTGCCAGCAGCTACGGACACGATGGCTACACCTTC
15	TRBD1	TRBJ1-5	TRBV24-1	many	CATSPKTGGNQPQHF	TGTGCCACCAGCCCCAAAACAGGGGGCAATCAGCCCCAGCATTTT
14	-	TRBJ2-1	TRBV11-3	many	CASSLGWEYNEQFF	TGTGCCAGCAGCTTAGGTTGGGAGTACAATGAGCAGTTCTTC
12	-	TRBJ2-5	TRBV10-3	many	CAIRSEQETQYF	TGTGCCATCAGATCCGAACAAGAGACCCAGTACTTC
14	-	TRBJ2-1	TRBV20-1	many	CSFWTSSSYNEQFF	TGCAGTTTTTGGACCTCAAGCTCCTACAATGAGCAGTTCTTC
14	-	TRBJ2-3	TRBV2	many	CASSERQSTDTQYF	TGTGCCAGCAGTGAAAGACAGTCCACAGATACGCAGTATTTT
16	TRBD2	TRBJ2-1	TRBV2	-	CASRAGTSGSIYEQFF	TGTGCCAGCAGGGCCGGGACTAGCGGGAGTATCTATGAGCAGTTCTTC
16	-	TRBJ2-1	TRBV11-3	few	CASSLGTGPSYNEQFF	TGTGCCAGCAGCTTAGGTACAGGTCCATCCTACAATGAGCAGTTCTTC
16	TRBD1	TRBJ1-1	TRBV28	many	CASTLTGTGRGTEAFF	TGTGCCAGCACCCTTACCGGGACAGGACGGGGCACTGAAGCTTTCTTT
15	-	TRBJ1-1	TRBV15	many	CATSRDAGGWTEAFF	TGTGCCACCAGCAGAGATGCAGGAGGGTGGACTGAAGCTTTCTTT
15	-	TRBJ2-2	TRBV5-1	many	CASSPGTGNTGELFF	TGCGCCAGCAGCCCCGGGACGGGGAACACCGGGGAGCTGTTTTTT